What follows are 24 T cell receptor beta chains derived from one specimen sequenced in a study of immune heterogeneity within non-small cell lung tumors. Genomic DNA extracted from bulk tumor tissue served as template. A total of approximately 600 ng was used per sample. Several biopsies per primary tumor were taken during surgery, spaced as far apart as possible. Curative surgery was performed on patients who had untreated, newly diagnosed non-small cell lung cancer. Amplification of the TCR beta CDR3 was achieved through multiplex PCR with 32 V and 13 J primers. TCRdb called the multiplex PCR reads again in MiXCR, with one record for every CDR3 protein. The table shows fewer than 25,000 distinct CDR3 sequences, with about 30% occurring only once. Sequenced input: lung tumor tissue. The receptors come from a man in his forties or fifties with non-small cell lung cancer.

Ten or more counts support this clonotype. This chain connects TRBV12-3 or TRBV12-4 to TRBJ1-3; D not certain. The CDR3 sequence is 14 residues long. V lost 6 bases to trimming and J lost 0 bases, with 9 bases between them. The chain's CDR3 is CASSALISGNTIYF. CDR3 DNA sequence: TGTGCCAGCAGCGCCCTTATCTCTGGAAACACCATATATTTT.

Regarding this clonotype: This sequence may be a read error, since a much larger clone differs from it by one base. This sequence joins TRBV30 and TRBJ1-6, with D unresolved. Germline values: CDR1 GTSNPN, CDR2 SVGIG (reference sequence). This CDR3 contains 15 residues. CDR3 nucleotide sequence: TGTGCCTGGAGCTTACCGGGCCTGTATAATTCACCCCCCCACTTT. Its protein product is CAWSLPGLYNSPPHF. Full variable domain (missing parts from reference TRBV30 and TRBJ1-6): SQTIHQWPATLVQPVGSPLSLECTVEGTSNPNLYWYRQAAGRGLQLLFYSVGIGQISSEVPQNLSASRPQDRQFILSSKKLLLSDSGFYLCAWSLPGLYNSPPHFGNGTRLTVT.

This clonotype has more than one count but fewer than ten. V and J are TRBV9 and TRBJ1-1; no clear D gene. In germline, CDR1 is SGDLS, CDR2 YYNGEE. The CDR3 has 14 amino acids. V lost 3 bases to trimming and J lost 5 bases, with 14 bases between them. This CDR3 is CASSATGSGTEAFF. The CDR3 DNA follows: TGTGCCAGCAGCGCGACGGGGTCGGGAACTGAAGCTTTCTTT.

In this sample, this clonotype turned up a few times. The chain uses TRBV7-2 and TRBJ1-5; a possible D gene is TRBD1 (6 bases). The CDR3 consists of 13 residues. V was pared by 5 bases and J by 5 bases, with 10 bases between. Per the germline V gene, CDR1 is SGHTA and CDR2 is FQGNSA. The CDR3 spells CASSLDRDQPQHF. As DNA, the CDR3 is TGTGCCAGCAGCCTGGACAGAGATCAGCCCCAGCATTTT.

This clonotype occurred many times. The chain joins TRBV9 to TRBJ2-7; D unclear. Per germline, CDR1 SGDLS and CDR2 YYNGEE. Trimming shortened V by 0 bases and J by 4 bases, and 14 bases separated the two germline ends. There are 15 residues in the CDR3. CDR3 protein: CASSVGHTKTYEQYF. The CDR3 DNA reads as TGTGCCAGCAGCGTAGGGCACACCAAAACGTACGAGCAGTACTTC.

As for this clonotype: A much larger clone sits a single nucleotide away, making a read error possible. V and J are TRBV6-2 or TRBV6-3 and TRBJ2-2, with D possibly matching TRBD1 (5 bases). The CDR3 is 15 residues long. Germline V gives CDR1 MNHEY, CDR2 SVGEGT. The CDR3 sequence is CASIYSRQGSGELFF. CDR3 bases: TGTGCCAGCATTTACTCGAGGCAGGGATCCGGGGAGCTGTTTTTT.

Within the sample, this clonotype is medium-sized. The chain has TRBV4-3 and TRBJ2-3, with a weak D call TRBD1 (5 bases). Germline V gene data show CDR1 as LGHNA and CDR2 as YSLEER. V dropped 4 bases and J dropped 8 bases, with 13 bases sitting between them. This CDR3 contains 13 residues. CDR3 in amino acids: CASSPAEQGTQYF. The CDR3, as DNA: TGCGCCAGCAGCCCGGCCGAGCAGGGTACGCAGTATTTT.

This clonotype occurred many times. The chain combines TRBV3-1 with TRBJ1-2; D possibly corresponds to TRBD1 (6 bases). V was trimmed by 4 bases and J by 3 bases, leaving 15 bases between them. The CDR3 is 15 residues long. The germline V gene has CDR1 LGHDT and CDR2 YNNKEL (reference sequence). The CDR3 protein is CASSLLGGRDYGYTF. As DNA, the CDR3 is TGTGCCAGCAGCCTTCTGGGGGGGCGAGACTATGGCTACACCTTC. Full variable domain (remainder filled in from reference TRBV3-1 and TRBJ1-2): DTAVSQTPKYLVTQMGNDKSIKCEQNLGHDTMYWYKQDSKKFLKIMFSYNNKELIINETVPNRFSPKSPDKAHLNLHINSLELGDSAVYFCASSLLGGRDYGYTFGSGTRLTVV.

This clonotype was seen a handful of times. The J gene is TRBJ2-3, the V gene TRBV9; TRBD1 or TRBD2 may be the D gene (5 bases each). Trimming shortened V by 2 bases and J by 0 bases, and 7 bases separated the two germline ends. This CDR3 spans 14 amino acids. Germline lookup yields CDR1 SGDLS and CDR2 YYNGEE. CDR3 protein: CASSVGGSTDTQYF. The CDR3 region has the DNA TGTGCCAGCAGCGTTGGGGGTAGCACAGATACGCAGTATTTT. Full variable domain (outside the CDR3, taken from reference TRBV9 and TRBJ2-3): DSGVTQTPKHLITATGQRVTLRCSPRSGDLSVYWYQQSLDQGLQFLIQYYNGEERAKGNILERFSAQQFPDLHSELNLSSLELGDSALYFCASSVGGSTDTQYFGPGTRLTVL.

By sample share, this clonotype is medium-sized (0.01 to 0.1%). The CDR3: CAWTALAGGNEQFF. In DNA, the CDR3 is TGTGCCTGGACGGCGCTAGCGGGAGGCAATGAGCAGTTCTTC. The V call is TRBV30, the J call TRBJ2-1; 11 bases fit TRBD2. The junction had 5 bases not matched to a gene; V was cut back by 4 bases and J by 6 bases. This CDR3 contains 14 residues. The germline V gene encodes CDR1 GTSNPN and CDR2 SVGIG (reference sequence).

The V gene is TRBV7-9, the J gene TRBJ2-3; TRBD1 matches 8 bases. The CDR3 has 11 residues. CDR1 SEHNR and CDR2 FQNEAQ come from the germline V gene (reference sequence). V dropped 5 bases and J dropped 11; count of bases not matched to a gene: 3. CDR3 region: CASSDRGLQYF. The CDR3 region has the DNA TGTGCCAGCAGCGACAGGGGTTTGCAGTATTTT.

This clonotype has a count of ten or more. This chain connects TRBV6-2 or TRBV6-3 to TRBJ2-7, with TRBD2 identical over 10 bases. The CDR3 spans 16 residues. V shed 5 bases, J shed 3 bases, and the junction held 10 bases outside the gene matches. Germline CDR1 and CDR2: MNHEY and SVGEGT. CDR3 sequence: CASSDARASGSYEQYF. In DNA form, the CDR3 reads TGTGCCAGCAGTGACGCCCGGGCTAGCGGGAGCTACGAGCAGTACTTC.

A word on this clonotype: At one end, the junction sequence differs from germline, possibly due to a read error. The chain has TRBV3-1 and TRBJ2-1; 9 nucleotides line up with TRBD1. The CDR3 is 16 residues long. Germline V gives CDR1 LGHDT, CDR2 YNNKEL (reference sequence). The CDR3 protein is CASSQDRQGGRDEKFF. The CDR3 DNA reads TGTGCCAGCAGCCAAGATAGACAGGGGGGAAGGGATGAGAAGTTCTTC.

This clonotype has ten or more counts. The chain links TRBV2 to TRBJ1-2, with 7 bases lining up with TRBD1. V lost 1 base, J lost 6 bases, and 14 bases stayed unmatched. Germline CDR1 reads SNHLY; CDR2 reads FYNNEI. The CDR3 has 17 residues. DNA for the CDR3: TGTGCCAGCAGTGAAGAAGGGACCGGCCTGACAGGGAATGGCTACACCTTC. Translated: CASSEEGTGLTGNGYTF.

This rearrangement joins TRBV20-1 to TRBJ2-1; the match to TRBD2 covers 8 bases. Germline V gene lookup returns CDR1 DFQATT and CDR2 SNEGSKA (reference sequence). The V gene end was trimmed by 4 bases and the J gene end by 9 bases; junction bases not matched to a gene: 11. The CDR3 totals 14 residues. The CDR3 bases are TGCAGTGCTACGCCCGGGACTAGGGGGGGTGAGCAGTTCTTC. It codes for CSATPGTRGGEQFF.

As for this clonotype: The junction departs from germline at one end; a sequencing error may be responsible. The chain carries TRBV27 and TRBJ2-7, with D tentatively TRBD2 (7 bases). The CDR3 runs to 15 residues. The germline gives CDR1 MNHEY, CDR2 SMNVEV (reference sequence). CDR3: CASSPTTGGAYEHYF. DNA for the CDR3: TGTGCCAGCAGTCCGACGACGGGGGGCGCCTACGAGCATTACTTC.

This clonotype has ten or more counts. The V call is TRBV6-2 or TRBV6-3, the J call TRBJ2-7, with 9 positions matching TRBD1. This CDR3 region has 17 residues. Germline CDR1 MNHEY, CDR2 SVGEGT. Losses at the gene ends were 4 bases for V and 6 bases for J; bases not matched to a gene: 16. The CDR3 spells CASSWGTGISLAGEQYF. The DNA for the CDR3 is TGTGCCAGCAGTTGGGGGACAGGGATCTCCCTTGCCGGCGAGCAGTACTTC.

Regarding this clonotype: This may stem from a read error, because a much larger clone lies one nucleotide away. J is TRBJ2-7 and V is TRBV6-5; D unresolved. V lost 7 bases to trimming and J lost 2 bases, with 12 bases between them. This CDR3 has 13 residues. Per the germline V gene, CDR1 is MNHEY and CDR2 is SVGAGI. Written as DNA, the CDR3 is TGTGCCAGCATGTTCACCACCGCCTACGAGCAGTACTTC. It specifies CASMFTTAYEQYF.

A word on this clonotype: It may be a read error: a sequence one base away is much more abundant. This chain uses TRBV4-3 with TRBJ1-3, with 8 bases matching TRBD1. Germline V CDR1 and CDR2: LGHNA, YSLEER. The CDR3 has 15 amino acids. The V gene end was trimmed by 4 bases and the J gene end by 4 bases; junction bases not matched to a gene: 6. CDR3: CASSLTGGPGNTIYF. CDR3 DNA sequence: TGCGCCAGCAGCCTAACAGGGGGGCCGGGAAACACCATATATTTT.

This clonotype has just a few counts. This chain links TRBV10-1 with TRBJ1-5; D is undetermined. V was trimmed by 0 bases and J by 3 bases, leaving 12 bases between them. The CDR3 extends over 16 amino acids. CDR1 is WNHNN, CDR2 SYGVQD, per germline (reference sequence). The CDR3 DNA reads as TGCGCCAGCAGTGAGTCGTGGAGGGAGGACAATCAGCCCCAGCATTTT. This gives the protein CASSESWREDNQPQHF.

There are a few counts of this clonotype. CDR3 in DNA: TGTGCCAGCAGTGATTTCAGGGACCACAATGAGCAGTTCTTC. Residues: CASSDFRDHNEQFF. The V call is TRBV6-1, the J call TRBJ2-1; D possibly uses TRBD1 or TRBD2 (5 bases each). Germline V gives CDR1 MNHNS, CDR2 SASEGT. The CDR3 is made up of 14 amino acids. V lost 3 bases and J 5 bases, leaving 11 bases between the germline ends.

Only a few counts were recorded for this clonotype. The chain uses TRBV6-1 and TRBJ1-2; D remains ambiguous. The CDR3 contains 11 residues. V was cut by 10 bases and J by 4 bases, with 10 bases left in between. Looked up from germline, CDR1 is MNHNS and CDR2 is SASEGT. DNA of the CDR3: TGTGCCATCCGGAGCACCTATGGCTACACCTTC. Its protein is CAIRSTYGYTF.

This clonotype has a handful of counts. V is TRBV30 and J is TRBJ2-2, with 7 bases matching TRBD1. This CDR3 is 17 amino acids long. Trimming removed 2 bases from V and 5 bases from J; junction bases left unmatched: 14. Germline assignment: CDR1 GTSNPN and CDR2 SVGIG (reference sequence). CDR3 coding DNA: TGTGCCTGGAGTAAACCCCCCGACAGGGAGAGTACCGGGGAGCTGTTTTTT. It is translated as CAWSKPPDRESTGELFF.

This clonotype has a handful of counts. V and J are TRBV2 and TRBJ2-6; D is unclear. This CDR3 region has 15 residues. Trimming pared 3 bases from V and 0 bases from J, leaving 6 bases between. Germline CDR1 SNHLY, CDR2 FYNNEI. This CDR3 reads CASSDKSSGANVLTF. The CDR3 nucleotides are TGTGCCAGCAGTGATAAAAGCTCTGGGGCCAACGTCCTGACTTTC.